The entry that follows covers one T cell receptor beta chain sequence. Each cDNA molecule in the library carried unique molecular identifiers. TCRdb called the RACE reads again in MiXCR, with one record for every CDR3 protein. The table includes around 71,000 distinct CDR3 sequences, around 10% detected once. This sample stems from a study of human T cells and chemical hapten exposure. In the study overall: Patch testing was performed with 0.01% DPC on the upper back, with reading at 6 days. Largely, small differences in pooled library volume made per-sample TCR yields vary.

In germline, CDR1 is MDHEN, CDR2 SYDVKM. This CDR3 is 15 amino acids long. The ends lost 7 bases at V and 1 base at J; junction bases unmatched: 10. Time point meaning: patch test 1, 2 weeks after DPC sensitization. Treatment of the sample: therapeutic diphenylcyclopropenone sensitization with weekly scalp DPC. The sample in question was whole blood, obtained in connection with sensitization to the hapten diphenylcyclopropenone (DPC). The origin of this receptor is a woman aged 40 to 49 with alopecia areata. Some clones in this sample may be carry-over from other donors' samples. The chain couples TRBV28 to TRBJ2-7; TRBD1 agrees at 7 bases. The CDR3 nucleotides are TGTGCCAGCACCGTAAATAGGGGACAGTCCTACGAGCAGTACTTC. The encoded protein is CASTVNRGQSYEQYF.